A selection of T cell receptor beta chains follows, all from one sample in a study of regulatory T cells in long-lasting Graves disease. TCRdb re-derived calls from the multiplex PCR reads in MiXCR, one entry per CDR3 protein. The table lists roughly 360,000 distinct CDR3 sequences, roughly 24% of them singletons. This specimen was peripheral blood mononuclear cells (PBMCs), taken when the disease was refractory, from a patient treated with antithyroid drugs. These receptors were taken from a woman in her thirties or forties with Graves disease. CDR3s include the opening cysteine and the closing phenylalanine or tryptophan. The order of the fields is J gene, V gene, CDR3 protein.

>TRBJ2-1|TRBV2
CASTSLDAESYNEQFF
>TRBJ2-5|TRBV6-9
CASSYQLAGEETQYF
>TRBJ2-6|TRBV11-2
CASSPLPGQAFSGANVLTF
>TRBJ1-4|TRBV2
CASNDFRGSNEKLFF
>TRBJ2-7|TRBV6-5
CASSFSGTGNYEQYF
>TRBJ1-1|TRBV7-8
CASSPRSLESGNTEAFF
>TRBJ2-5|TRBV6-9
CASSYGAFLAGAETQYF
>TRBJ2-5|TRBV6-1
CASSEVLETQYF
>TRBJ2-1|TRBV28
CASSEMAGTDNEQFF
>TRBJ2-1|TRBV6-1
CASSPRTSGTTYNEQFF
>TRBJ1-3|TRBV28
CASRTMRQGTSGNTIYF
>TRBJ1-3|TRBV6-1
CATLGAGRNTIYF
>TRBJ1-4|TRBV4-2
CASSQGLWDRGKLFF
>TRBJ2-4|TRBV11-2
CASSLDRRSSRLAKNIQYF
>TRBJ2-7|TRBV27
CASSLSISYEQYF
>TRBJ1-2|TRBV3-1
CASSRRQGGGYTF
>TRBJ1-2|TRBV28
CASGSGYTF
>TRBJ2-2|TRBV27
CASTTTRDANTGELFF
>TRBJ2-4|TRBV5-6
CASSPWTGKNIQYF
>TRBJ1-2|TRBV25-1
CASSDTGWEGYTF
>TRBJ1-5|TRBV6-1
CASSQLSGSNQPQHF
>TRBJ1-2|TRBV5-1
CASSLEGSQQNYGYTF